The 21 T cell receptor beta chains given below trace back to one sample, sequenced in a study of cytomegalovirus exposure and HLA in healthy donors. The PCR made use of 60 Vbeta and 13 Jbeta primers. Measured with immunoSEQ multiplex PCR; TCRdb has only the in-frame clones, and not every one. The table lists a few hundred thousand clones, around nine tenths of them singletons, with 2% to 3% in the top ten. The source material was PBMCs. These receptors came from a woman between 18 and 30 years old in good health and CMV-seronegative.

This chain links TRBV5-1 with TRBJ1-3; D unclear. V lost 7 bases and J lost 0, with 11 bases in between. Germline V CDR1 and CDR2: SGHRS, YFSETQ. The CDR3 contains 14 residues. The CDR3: CASGVESSGNTIYF. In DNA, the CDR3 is TGCGCCAGCGGAGTAGAGAGCTCTGGAAACACCATATATTTT.

The CDR3 is CASSLDSTNEKLFF. The CDR3 DNA is TGCGCCAGCAGCTTGGACTCAACTAATGAAAAACTGTTTTTT. This chain links TRBV5-1 with TRBJ1-4, with unresolved D. Germline V gene sequence: CDR1 SGHRS, CDR2 YFSETQ. CDR3 length: 14 amino acids. Trimming left V 0 bases short and J 0 bases short, with 3 bases between. The full variable domain, its missing parts supplied by reference TRBV5-1 and TRBJ1-4, is KAGVTQTPRYLIKTRGQQVTLSCSPISGHRSVSWYQQTPGQGLQFLFEYFSETQRNKGNFPGRFSGRQFSNSRSEMNVSTLELGDSALYLCASSLDSTNEKLFFGSGTQLSVL.

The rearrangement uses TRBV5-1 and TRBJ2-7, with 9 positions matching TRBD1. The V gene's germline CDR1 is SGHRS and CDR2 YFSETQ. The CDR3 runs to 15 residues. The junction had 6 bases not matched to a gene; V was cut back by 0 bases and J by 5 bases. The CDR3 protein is CASSLVGTGPNEQYF. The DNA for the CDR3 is TGCGCCAGCAGCTTGGTTGGGACAGGGCCCAACGAGCAGTACTTC.

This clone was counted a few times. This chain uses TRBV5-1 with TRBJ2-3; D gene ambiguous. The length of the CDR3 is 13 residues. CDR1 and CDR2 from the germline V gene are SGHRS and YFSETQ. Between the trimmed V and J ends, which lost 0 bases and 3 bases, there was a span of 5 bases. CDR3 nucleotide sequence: TGCGCCAGCAGCTTGGCCGTAACAGATACGCAGTATTTT. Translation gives CASSLAVTDTQYF.

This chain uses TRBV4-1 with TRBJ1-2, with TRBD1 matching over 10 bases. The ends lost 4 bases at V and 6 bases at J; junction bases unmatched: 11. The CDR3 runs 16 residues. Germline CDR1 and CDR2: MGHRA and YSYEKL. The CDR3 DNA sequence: TGCGCCAGCAGCCGCGACAGGGGGCAGAGACTGGATGGCTACACCTTC. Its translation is CASSRDRGQRLDGYTF.

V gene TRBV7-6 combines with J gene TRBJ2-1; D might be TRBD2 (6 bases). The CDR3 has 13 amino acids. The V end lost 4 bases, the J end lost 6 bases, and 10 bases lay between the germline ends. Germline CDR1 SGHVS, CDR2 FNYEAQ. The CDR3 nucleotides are TGTGCCAGCAGCTATACGGGGGTCAATGAGCAGTTCTTC. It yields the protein CASSYTGVNEQFF.

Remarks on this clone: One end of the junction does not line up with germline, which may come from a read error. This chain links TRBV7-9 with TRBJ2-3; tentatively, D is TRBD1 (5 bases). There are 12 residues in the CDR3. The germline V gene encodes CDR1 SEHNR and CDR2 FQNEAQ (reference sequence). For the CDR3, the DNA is TGTTCCAGCAGCCCTCAGGGTAATACGCAGTATTTT. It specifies CSSSPQGNTQYF.

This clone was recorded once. The CDR3 DNA reads TGTGCCAGCAGCGTAGGGGAGAGCCTCTCTGGAAACACCATATATTTT. Translated: CASSVGESLSGNTIYF. The gene calls are TRBV9 and TRBJ1-3; no reliable D call. V dropped 0 bases and J dropped 0 bases, with 10 bases sitting between them. CDR3 length equals 16 residues. The V gene's germline CDR1 is SGDLS and CDR2 YYNGEE.

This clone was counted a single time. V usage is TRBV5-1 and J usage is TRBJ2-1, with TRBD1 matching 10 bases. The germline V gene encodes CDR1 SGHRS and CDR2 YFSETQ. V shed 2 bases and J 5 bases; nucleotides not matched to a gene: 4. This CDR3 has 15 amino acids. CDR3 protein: CASSLGTGDHNEQFF. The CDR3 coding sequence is TGCGCCAGCAGCTTAGGGACAGGGGATCACAATGAGCAGTTCTTC. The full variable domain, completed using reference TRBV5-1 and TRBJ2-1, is KAGVTQTPRYLIKTRGQQVTLSCSPISGHRSVSWYQQTPGQGLQFLFEYFSETQRNKGNFPGRFSGRQFSNSRSEMNVSTLELGDSALYLCASSLGTGDHNEQFFGPGTRLTVL.

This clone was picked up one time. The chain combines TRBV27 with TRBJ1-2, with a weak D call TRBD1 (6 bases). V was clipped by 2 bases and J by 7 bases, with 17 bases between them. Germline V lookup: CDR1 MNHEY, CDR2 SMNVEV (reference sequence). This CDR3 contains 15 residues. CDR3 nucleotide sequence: TGTGCCAGCAGTTTAAAAGGGGGAGTCCCTGGTGGCTACACCTTC. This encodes CASSLKGGVPGGYTF.

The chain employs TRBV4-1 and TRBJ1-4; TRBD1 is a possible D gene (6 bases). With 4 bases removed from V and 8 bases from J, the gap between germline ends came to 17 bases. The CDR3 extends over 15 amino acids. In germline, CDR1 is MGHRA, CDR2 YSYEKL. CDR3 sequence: CASSRRTDLSEKLFF. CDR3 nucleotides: TGCGCCAGCAGCCGCAGGACAGATTTAAGCGAAAAACTGTTTTTT.

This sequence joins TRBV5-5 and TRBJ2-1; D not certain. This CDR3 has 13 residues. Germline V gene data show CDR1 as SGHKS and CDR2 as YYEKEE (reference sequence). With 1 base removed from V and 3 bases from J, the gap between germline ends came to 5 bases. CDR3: CASSLFYYNEQFF. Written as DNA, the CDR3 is TGTGCCAGCAGCTTGTTTTACTACAATGAGCAGTTCTTC. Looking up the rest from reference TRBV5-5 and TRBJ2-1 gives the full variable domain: DAGVTQSPTHLIKTRGQQVTLRCSPISGHKSVSWYQQVLGQGPQFIFQYYEKEERGRGNFPDRFSARQFPNYSSELNVNALLLGDSALYLCASSLFYYNEQFFGPGTRLTVL.

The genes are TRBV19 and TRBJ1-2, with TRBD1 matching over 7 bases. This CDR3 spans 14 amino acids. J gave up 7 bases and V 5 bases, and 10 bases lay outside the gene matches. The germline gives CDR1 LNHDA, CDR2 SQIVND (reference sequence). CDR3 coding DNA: TGTGCCAGTAGTGGGACCCGGGACAGCGGTGGCTACACCTTC. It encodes CASSGTRDSGGYTF.

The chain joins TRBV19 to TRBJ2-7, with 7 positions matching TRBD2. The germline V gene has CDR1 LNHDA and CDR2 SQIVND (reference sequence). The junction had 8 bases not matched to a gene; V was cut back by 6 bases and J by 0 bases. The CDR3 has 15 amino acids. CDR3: CASSPGAGNSYEQYF. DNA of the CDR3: TGTGCCAGTAGCCCTGGAGCGGGAAACTCCTACGAGCAGTACTTC.

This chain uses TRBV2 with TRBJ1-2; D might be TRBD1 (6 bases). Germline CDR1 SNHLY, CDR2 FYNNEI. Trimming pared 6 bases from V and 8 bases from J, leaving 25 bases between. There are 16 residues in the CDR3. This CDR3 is CASSRNFQGIVGGYTF. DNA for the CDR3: TGTGCCAGCAGCAGGAACTTTCAGGGGATAGTAGGCGGCTACACCTTC.

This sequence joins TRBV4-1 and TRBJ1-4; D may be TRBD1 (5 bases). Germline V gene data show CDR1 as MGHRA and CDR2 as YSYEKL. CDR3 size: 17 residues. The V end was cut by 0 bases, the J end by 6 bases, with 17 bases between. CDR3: CASSQDGQRGLDEKLFF. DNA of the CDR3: TGCGCCAGCAGCCAAGATGGCCAAAGGGGTCTCGATGAAAAACTGTTTTTT.

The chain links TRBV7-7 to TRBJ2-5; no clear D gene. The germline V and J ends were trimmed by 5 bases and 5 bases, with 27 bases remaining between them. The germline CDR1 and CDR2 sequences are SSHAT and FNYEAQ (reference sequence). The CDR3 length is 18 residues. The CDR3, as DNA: TGTGCCAGCAGCGCCGATCCCGCTTTTACACAGCTTCAGGAGACCCAGTACTTC. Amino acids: CASSADPAFTQLQETQYF.

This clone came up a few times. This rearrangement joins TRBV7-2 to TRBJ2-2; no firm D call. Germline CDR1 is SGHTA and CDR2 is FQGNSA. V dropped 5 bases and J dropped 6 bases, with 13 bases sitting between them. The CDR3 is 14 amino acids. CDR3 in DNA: TGTGCCAGCAGCCGCGCATCCCTATCCGGGGAGCTGTTTTTT. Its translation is CASSRASLSGELFF.

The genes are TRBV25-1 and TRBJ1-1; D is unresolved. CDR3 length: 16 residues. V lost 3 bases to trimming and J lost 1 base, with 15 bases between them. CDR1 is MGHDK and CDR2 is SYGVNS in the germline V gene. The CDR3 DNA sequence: TGTGCCAGCAGTGATGTCCGCCTAGGAGGGAACACTGAAGCTTTCTTT. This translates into CASSDVRLGGNTEAFF.

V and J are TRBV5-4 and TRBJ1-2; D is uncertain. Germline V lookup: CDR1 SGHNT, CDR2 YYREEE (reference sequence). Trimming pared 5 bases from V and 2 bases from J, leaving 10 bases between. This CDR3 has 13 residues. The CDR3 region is CASSHSTNYGYTF. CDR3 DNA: TGTGCCAGCAGTCACAGTACCAACTATGGCTACACCTTC.

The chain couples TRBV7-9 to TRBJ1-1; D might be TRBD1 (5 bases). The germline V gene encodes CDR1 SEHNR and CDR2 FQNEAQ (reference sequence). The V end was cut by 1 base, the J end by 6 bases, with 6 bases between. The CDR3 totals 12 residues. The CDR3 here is CASSLEGAEAFF. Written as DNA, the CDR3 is TGTGCCAGCAGCTTAGAAGGGGCTGAAGCTTTCTTT.